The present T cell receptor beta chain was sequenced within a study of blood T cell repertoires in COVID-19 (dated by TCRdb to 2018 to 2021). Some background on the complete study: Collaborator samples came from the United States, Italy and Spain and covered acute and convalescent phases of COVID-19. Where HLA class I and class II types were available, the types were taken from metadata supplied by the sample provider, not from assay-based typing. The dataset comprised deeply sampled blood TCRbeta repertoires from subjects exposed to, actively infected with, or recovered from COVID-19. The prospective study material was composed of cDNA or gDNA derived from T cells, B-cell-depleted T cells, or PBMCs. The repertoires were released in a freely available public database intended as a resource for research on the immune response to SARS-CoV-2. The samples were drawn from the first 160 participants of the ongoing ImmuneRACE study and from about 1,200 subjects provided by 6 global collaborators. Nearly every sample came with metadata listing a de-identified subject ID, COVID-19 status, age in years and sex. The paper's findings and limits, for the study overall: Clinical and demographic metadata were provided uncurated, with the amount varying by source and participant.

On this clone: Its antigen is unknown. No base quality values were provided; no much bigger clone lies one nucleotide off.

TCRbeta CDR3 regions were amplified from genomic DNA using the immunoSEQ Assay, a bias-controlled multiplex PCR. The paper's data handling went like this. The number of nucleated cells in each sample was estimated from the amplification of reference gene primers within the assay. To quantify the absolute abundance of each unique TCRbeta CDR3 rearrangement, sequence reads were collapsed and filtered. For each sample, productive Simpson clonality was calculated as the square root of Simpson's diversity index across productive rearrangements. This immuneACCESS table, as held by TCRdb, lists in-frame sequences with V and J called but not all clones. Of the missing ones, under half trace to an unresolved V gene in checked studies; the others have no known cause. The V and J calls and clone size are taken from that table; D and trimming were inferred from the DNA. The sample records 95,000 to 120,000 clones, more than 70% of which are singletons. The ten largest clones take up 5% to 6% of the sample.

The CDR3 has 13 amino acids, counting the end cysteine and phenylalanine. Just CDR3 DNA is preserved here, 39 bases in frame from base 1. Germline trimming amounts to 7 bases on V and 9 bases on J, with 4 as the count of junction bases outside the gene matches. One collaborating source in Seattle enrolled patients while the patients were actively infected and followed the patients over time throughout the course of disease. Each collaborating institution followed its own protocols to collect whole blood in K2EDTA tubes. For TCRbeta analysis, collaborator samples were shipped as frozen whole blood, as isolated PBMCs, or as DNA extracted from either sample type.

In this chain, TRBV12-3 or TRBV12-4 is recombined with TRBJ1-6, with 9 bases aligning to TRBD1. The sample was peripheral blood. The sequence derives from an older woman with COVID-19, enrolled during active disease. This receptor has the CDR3 CASTRTGASPLHF. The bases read TGTGCCAGCACCCGGACAGGGGCTTCACCCCTCCACTTT.